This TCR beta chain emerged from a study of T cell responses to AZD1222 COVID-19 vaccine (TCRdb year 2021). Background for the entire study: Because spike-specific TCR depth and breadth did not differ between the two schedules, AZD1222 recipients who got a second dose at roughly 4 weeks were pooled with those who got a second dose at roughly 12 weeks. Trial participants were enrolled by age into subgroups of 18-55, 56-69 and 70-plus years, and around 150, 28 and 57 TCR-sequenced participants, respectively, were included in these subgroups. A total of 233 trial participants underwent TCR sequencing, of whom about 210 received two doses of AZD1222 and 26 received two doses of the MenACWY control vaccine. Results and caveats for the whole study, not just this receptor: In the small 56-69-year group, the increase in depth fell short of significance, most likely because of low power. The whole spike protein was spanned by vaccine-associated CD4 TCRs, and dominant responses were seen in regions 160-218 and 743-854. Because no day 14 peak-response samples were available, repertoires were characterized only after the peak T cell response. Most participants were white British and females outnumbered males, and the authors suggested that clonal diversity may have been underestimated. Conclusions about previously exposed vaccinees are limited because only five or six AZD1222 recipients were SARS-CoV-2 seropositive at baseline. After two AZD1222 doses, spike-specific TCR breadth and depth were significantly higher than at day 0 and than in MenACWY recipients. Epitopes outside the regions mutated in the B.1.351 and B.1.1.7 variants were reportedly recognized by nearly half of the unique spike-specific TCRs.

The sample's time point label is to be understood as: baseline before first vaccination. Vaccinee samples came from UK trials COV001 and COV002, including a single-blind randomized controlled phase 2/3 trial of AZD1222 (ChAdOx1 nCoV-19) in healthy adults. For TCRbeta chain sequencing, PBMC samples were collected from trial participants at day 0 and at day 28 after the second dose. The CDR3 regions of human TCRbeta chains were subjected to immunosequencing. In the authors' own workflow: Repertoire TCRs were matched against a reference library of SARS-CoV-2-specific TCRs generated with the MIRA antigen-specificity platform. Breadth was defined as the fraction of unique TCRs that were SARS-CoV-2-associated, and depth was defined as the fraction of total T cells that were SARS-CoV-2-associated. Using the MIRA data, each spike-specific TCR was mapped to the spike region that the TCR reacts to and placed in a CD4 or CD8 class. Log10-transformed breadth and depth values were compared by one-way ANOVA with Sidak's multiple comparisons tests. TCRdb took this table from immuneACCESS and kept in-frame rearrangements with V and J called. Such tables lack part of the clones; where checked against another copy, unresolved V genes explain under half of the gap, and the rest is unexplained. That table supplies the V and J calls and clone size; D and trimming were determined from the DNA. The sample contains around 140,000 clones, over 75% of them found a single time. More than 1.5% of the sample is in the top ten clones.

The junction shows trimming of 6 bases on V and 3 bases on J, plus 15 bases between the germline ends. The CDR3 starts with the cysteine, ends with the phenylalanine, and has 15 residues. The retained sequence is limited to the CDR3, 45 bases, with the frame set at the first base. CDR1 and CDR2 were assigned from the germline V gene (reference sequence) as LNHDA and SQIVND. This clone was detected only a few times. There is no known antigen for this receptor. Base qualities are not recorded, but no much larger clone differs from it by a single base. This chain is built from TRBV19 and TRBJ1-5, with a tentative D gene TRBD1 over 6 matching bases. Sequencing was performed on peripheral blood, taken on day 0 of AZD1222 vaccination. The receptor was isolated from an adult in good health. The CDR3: CASRPGGANNQPQHF. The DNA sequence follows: TGTGCCAGTAGGCCTGGGGGGGCCAACAATCAGCCCCAGCATTTT.